The rows below give T cell receptor beta chains drawn from one sample of a study of blood T cell repertoires in COVID-19. Here immunoSEQ multiplex PCR was the method, and the copy in TCRdb shows in-frame clones only, minus some. The table includes approximately 47,000 clones, 86% detected once. The sample taken for sequencing was peripheral blood. The receptors originated from an older woman with acute or convalescent COVID-19. CDR3s include the opening cysteine and the closing phenylalanine or tryptophan. D genes are given only for firm matches. The size entry is marked missing in some rows and otherwise reads once, few, many or a size class.

13,once,TRBV15,TRBJ1-6,-,TGTGCCACCAGCAGAGCCCGGGGTTCACCCCTCCACTTT,CATSRARGSPLHF
12,-,TRBV2,TRBJ2-3,-,TGTGCCAGCAGGCTAAAAGCAGATACGCAGTATTTT,CASRLKADTQYF
14,once,TRBV4-1,TRBJ1-2,-,TGCGCCAGCAGCCAAGACGGCGGTATATATGGCTACACCTTC,CASSQDGGIYGYTF
13,-,TRBV12-3/TRBV12-4,TRBJ1-2,-,TGTGCCAGCAGTTTAGACAGGAACTATGGCTACACCTTC,CASSLDRNYGYTF
15,once,TRBV23-1,TRBJ1-5,-,TGCGCCAGCAGTCAATCGACAGATCAACATCAGCCCCAGCATTTT,CASSQSTDQHQPQHF
14,few,TRBV5-4,TRBJ1-2,-,TGTGCCAGCAGCTATGACATTGTCAACTATGGCTACACCTTC,CASSYDIVNYGYTF
14,-,TRBV27,TRBJ1-2,-,TGTGCCAGCAGTTTATCTCTCGGGGTAGGGGGCTACACCTTC,CASSLSLGVGGYTF
15,-,TRBV6-1,TRBJ1-3,TRBD1,TGTGCCAGCAGTGAAGGGTCAGGGGGTCGAAACACCATATATTTT,CASSEGSGGRNTIYF
15,-,TRBV19,TRBJ2-1,TRBD1,TGTGCCAGTAGTACTGGACAGGAGCTCTACAATGAGCAGTTCTTC,CASSTGQELYNEQFF
13,-,TRBV11-1,TRBJ1-1,-,TGTGCCAGCAGCTTCACAGGGAAGTCTGAAGCTTTCTTT,CASSFTGKSEAFF
14,-,TRBV6-6,TRBJ2-3,TRBD1,TGTGCCAGCAGTTCACAACAGGGGAAAAATACGCAGTATTTT,CASSSQQGKNTQYF
15,few,TRBV7-6,TRBJ2-2,TRBD2,TGTGCCAGCAGCTTACTAGCGGGGGACTCCGGGGAGCTGTTTTTT,CASSLLAGDSGELFF
14,-,TRBV7-9,TRBJ2-7,TRBD2,TGTGCCAGCAGCTTAAGCGGGGTTTTCTACGAGCAGTACTTC,CASSLSGVFYEQYF
14,-,TRBV29-1,TRBJ2-1,TRBD1,TGCAGCGTGAGGGACAGGGTCCTTGTCCTTGAGCAGTTCTTC,CSVRDRVLVLEQFF
12,-,TRBV6-5,TRBJ1-1,-,TGTGCCAGCAGTTCTCAGGGAAAAGTAGCTTTCTTT,CASSSQGKVAFF
15,once,TRBV6-5,TRBJ2-2,-,TGTGCCAGCAGTTACAGTGCGCAGGGGCCCGGGGAGCTGTTTTTT,CASSYSAQGPGELFF
19,-,TRBV28,TRBJ1-3,TRBD1,TGTGCCAGCAGTATCTCTGGGACAGCGGTTTATCTTTCTGGAAACACCATATATTTT,CASSISGTAVYLSGNTIYF
14,-,TRBV5-4,TRBJ1-2,-,TGTGCCAGCAGCCGTTCAGGGGTAGACTATGGCTACACCTTC,CASSRSGVDYGYTF
15,-,TRBV19,TRBJ2-3,-,TGTGCCAGTAGCCCCTCGGGCAGGGCCACAGATACGCAGTATTTT,CASSPSGRATDTQYF
13,-,TRBV24-1,TRBJ1-1,-,TGTGCCACCAGTGGAGGGGGGGACACTGAAGCTTTCTTT,CATSGGGDTEAFF
17,-,TRBV5-1,TRBJ2-2,TRBD2,TGCGCCAGCAGCTGGACTAGCGGGAGCCCCAACACCGGGGAGCTGTTTTTT,CASSWTSGSPNTGELFF
15,-,TRBV28,TRBJ2-7,-,TGTGCCAGCACCCCCTCCTCGACAGGCCGGTACGAGCAGTACTTC,CASTPSSTGRYEQYF
18,once,TRBV5-5,TRBJ1-3,-,TGTGCCAGCAGCTTGGCTGGGATAACAGGTTCGGCTGGAAACACCATATATTTT,CASSLAGITGSAGNTIYF
14,-,TRBV19,TRBJ1-2,-,TGTGCCAGTATCCCGACCGGTTCTAGGAATGGCTACACCTTC,CASIPTGSRNGYTF
16,-,TRBV12-5,TRBJ1-2,TRBD1,TGTGCTAGTGGTTTGGTGCGGGACAGGGGTCCTTATGGCTACACCTTC,CASGLVRDRGPYGYTF
13,-,TRBV5-1,TRBJ1-2,-,TGCGCCAGCAGCTCGGAGGGATCGTCTTTATACACCTTC,CASSSEGSSLYTF
16,-,TRBV19,TRBJ2-2,TRBD2,TGTGCCAGTAGTAGAGCGGGAGGGCCCGGCGCCGGGGAGCTGTTTTTT,CASSRAGGPGAGELFF
15,-,TRBV19,TRBJ1-4,TRBD1,TGTGCCAGTAGTATTTTGTGGGACAGCAATGAAAAACTGTTTTTT,CASSILWDSNEKLFF
15,-,TRBV7-2,TRBJ1-1,TRBD1,TGTGCCAGCAGCCCGTCGACAGGGGGTGCCACTGAAGCTTTCTTT,CASSPSTGGATEAFF
14,-,TRBV28,TRBJ1-4,TRBD1,TGTGCCAGCAGTTTCCCGGGACAGGGGGAAAAACTGTTTTTT,CASSFPGQGEKLFF